Each of the 17 T cell receptor beta chains below was sequenced from the same sample in a study of response to subunit inactivated influenza vaccine (dated by TCRdb to between 2017 and 2018). The library was built by means of RT-PCR. The listed sequencing device is Illumina HiSeq 2500. TCRdb ran its own pipeline on the public reads, namely fastp trimming at Q25 and MiXCR clone calling, and kept in-frame beta chains. Identical CDR3 protein sequences are pooled into one entry, listed with their most common genes and DNA. This sample is represented by over 300,000 distinct CDR3 sequences; around a fifth of them were singletons. The top ten constitute more than 8.5% of the sample. The starting material was PBMCs from blood, obtained approximately 22 months after vaccination. The receptors were sampled from a man between 50 and 69 years old who received an inactivated influenza vaccine. Donor details come from another sample of the same person, matched by shared clones.

This clonotype was counted a few times. J is TRBJ2-5 and V is TRBV19, with 9 bases identical to TRBD1. The germline V gene encodes CDR1 LNHDA and CDR2 SQIVND (reference sequence). This CDR3 is 14 amino acids long. Trimming at V came to 1 base and at J to 4 bases, leaving 1 base not matched to a gene. CDR3 sequence reads: CASSIAQGAETQYF. CDR3 in DNA: TGTGCCAGTAGTATAGCACAGGGGGCAGAGACCCAGTACTTC.

The chain couples TRBV20-1 to TRBJ1-1; tentatively, D is TRBD1 (5 bases). Germline CDR1 and CDR2: DFQATT and SNEGSKA (reference sequence). Trimming cost V 6 bases and J 4 bases, with 15 bases left between them. This CDR3 comprises 13 residues. CDR3 in DNA: TGCAGTGCGGATGACGGGACCATCACTGAAGCTTTCTTT. Its translation is CSADDGTITEAFF.

This chain connects TRBV20-1 to TRBJ1-5; 7 bases are a match to TRBD1. Germline-derived CDR1 and CDR2 are DFQATT and SNEGSKA (reference sequence). This CDR3 spans 15 amino acids. The trim removed 0 bases at V and 3 bases at J, leaving 5 bases unmatched. CDR3 loop: CSAREDRAFNQPQHF. CDR3 sequence (DNA): TGCAGTGCTAGAGAAGACAGGGCCTTCAATCAGCCCCAGCATTTT.

This clonotype was observed many times. The V call is TRBV5-1, the J call TRBJ1-2; D is undetermined. This CDR3 is 13 amino acids long. V was trimmed by 0 bases and J by 8 bases, leaving 11 bases between them. In germline, CDR1 is SGHRS, CDR2 YFSETQ. CDR3 coding DNA: TGCGCCAGCAGCTTGGAGGTATCCGGCGGCTACACCTTC. Its protein is CASSLEVSGGYTF.

V is TRBV20-1 and J is TRBJ1-5; TRBD1 matches 12 bases. V dropped 5 bases and J dropped 2; count of bases not matched to a gene: 7. In germline, CDR1 is DFQATT, CDR2 SNEGSKA (reference sequence). This CDR3 contains 16 residues. This chain's CDR3 is CSAWGQGARGNQPQHF. Here the CDR3 DNA reads TGCAGTGCTTGGGGACAGGGGGCGCGAGGCAATCAGCCCCAGCATTTT.

The table lists this clonotype with a few counts. The chain recombines TRBV27 with TRBJ2-4; 8 nucleotides align to TRBD1. The CDR3 runs 14 residues. V dropped 6 bases and J dropped 4; count of bases not matched to a gene: 5. Germline V gene sequence: CDR1 MNHEY, CDR2 SMNVEV (reference sequence). This CDR3 reads CASRRTGKKNIQYF. In nucleotides, the CDR3 is TGTGCCAGCAGGCGGACAGGGAAAAAAAACATTCAGTACTTC.

In this sample, this clonotype turned up a few times. CDR3 sequence: CASSQGFYNSPLHF. DNA of the CDR3: TGTGCCAGCTCCCAGGGGTTCTATAATTCACCCCTCCACTTT. The rearrangement joins TRBV27 to TRBJ1-6; possibly TRBD1 for D (6 bases). The CDR3 length is 14 residues. Between the trimmed V and J ends, which lost 8 bases and 3 bases, there was a span of 11 bases. The germline gives CDR1 MNHEY, CDR2 SMNVEV (reference sequence).

V gene TRBV5-6 combines with J gene TRBJ2-2, with 8 bases lining up with TRBD2. CDR1 SGHDT and CDR2 YYEEEE come from the germline V gene. The CDR3 is 17 residues long. With V trimmed by 1 base and J by 3 bases, 8 bases remained unmatched. CDR3 DNA sequence: TGTGCCAGCAGCTTGTTTATCACTAGCGGAGACACCGGGGAGCTGTTTTTT. As protein: CASSLFITSGDTGELFF.

J is TRBJ1-2 and V is TRBV5-4; D unclear. The ends were cut back, 4 bases at V and 3 bases at J, with 7 bases in the middle. Germline CDR1 is SGHNT and CDR2 is YYREEE (reference sequence). The CDR3 contains 12 residues. The CDR3 DNA reads as TGTGCCAGCAGCCGGAACGACTATGGCTACACCTTC. Residues: CASSRNDYGYTF.

This clonotype was detected only a few times. The chain links TRBV20-1 to TRBJ2-3; the D gene is possibly TRBD1 (6 bases). This CDR3 region has 14 residues. V was pared by 6 bases and J by 2 bases, with 15 bases between. CDR1 and CDR2 (germline): DFQATT, SNEGSKA (reference sequence). CDR3 loop: CSAIRGILTDTQYF. Here the CDR3 DNA reads TGCAGTGCCATTAGGGGGATTCTCACAGATACGCAGTATTTT.

This sequence joins TRBV18 and TRBJ2-4; TRBD1 aligns across 8 bases. Losses at the gene ends were 5 bases for V and 5 bases for J; bases not matched to a gene: 2. CDR1 and CDR2 (germline): KGHSH, LQKENI. The CDR3 loop spans 13 amino acids. The CDR3 bases are TGTGCCAGCTCAACGGGACAGGAAAACATTCAGTACTTC. It yields the protein CASSTGQENIQYF.

This clonotype was found a few times. The CDR3 is CASSLQGAHEQYF. The DNA for the CDR3 is TGTGCCAGCAGTTTGCAGGGGGCACACGAGCAGTACTTC. V and J are TRBV12-3 or TRBV12-4 and TRBJ2-7; 8 nucleotides match TRBD1. J was trimmed by 5 bases and V by 3 bases; bases with no gene match: 3. The CDR3 has 13 amino acids.

This clonotype was seen a few times. The chain links TRBV12-3 or TRBV12-4 to TRBJ2-3; a possible D gene is TRBD2 (5 bases). This CDR3 has 14 amino acids. With 6 bases removed from V and 2 bases from J, the gap between germline ends came to 12 bases. This chain's CDR3 is CASSPSGSTDTQYF. In DNA, the CDR3 is TGTGCCAGCAGCCCGAGCGGATCCACAGATACGCAGTATTTT.

In its sample, this clonotype was seen a few times. This sequence joins TRBV5-1 and TRBJ2-7; 8 bases line up with TRBD2. The ends lost 1 base at V and 3 bases at J; junction bases unmatched: 6. This CDR3 is built from 15 residues. Looked up from germline, CDR1 is SGHRS and CDR2 is YFSETQ. CDR3 in amino acids: CASSLISGMGYEQYF. Written as DNA, the CDR3 is TGCGCCAGCAGCTTGATTAGCGGGATGGGCTACGAGCAGTACTTC.

This clonotype has at least ten counts. This chain connects TRBV29-1 to TRBJ1-4, with D possibly matching TRBD1 (5 bases). The CDR3 consists of 16 residues. In germline, CDR1 is SQVTM, CDR2 ANQGSEA. V was pared by 4 bases and J by 3 bases, with 18 bases between. The CDR3 is CSVGELKGAANEKLFF. CDR3 in DNA: TGCAGCGTTGGGGAGCTGAAAGGGGCGGCTAATGAAAAACTGTTTTTT.

This clonotype was counted many times. The chain links TRBV20-1 to TRBJ1-2; D is unresolved. Germline CDR1 is DFQATT and CDR2 is SNEGSKA (reference sequence). With 3 bases removed from V and 5 bases from J, the gap between germline ends came to 7 bases. This CDR3 has 11 amino acids. CDR3 protein: CSASLEYGYTF. The CDR3 DNA sequence: TGCAGTGCTAGCTTGGAATATGGCTACACCTTC.

The chain is built from TRBV12-3 or TRBV12-4 and TRBJ1-3; perhaps TRBD1 as D (5 bases). There are 14 residues in the CDR3. Trimming shortened V by 10 bases and J by 1 base, and 14 bases separated the two germline ends. CDR3 sequence: CATGRRLSGNTIYF. In nucleotides, the CDR3 is TGTGCCACGGGGCGCCGCCTATCTGGAAACACCATATATTTT.